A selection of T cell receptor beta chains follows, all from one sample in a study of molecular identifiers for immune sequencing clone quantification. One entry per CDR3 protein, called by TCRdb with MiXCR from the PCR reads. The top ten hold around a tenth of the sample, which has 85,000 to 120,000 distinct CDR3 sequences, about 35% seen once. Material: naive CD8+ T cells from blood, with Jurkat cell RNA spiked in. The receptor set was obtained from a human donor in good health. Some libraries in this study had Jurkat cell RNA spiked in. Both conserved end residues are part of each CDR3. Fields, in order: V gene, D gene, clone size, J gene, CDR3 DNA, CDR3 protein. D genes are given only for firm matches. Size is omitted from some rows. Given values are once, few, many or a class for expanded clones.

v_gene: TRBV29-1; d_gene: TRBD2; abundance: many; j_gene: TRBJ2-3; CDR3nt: TGCAGCGTTGAAGACGGACTAGAGTACACAGATACGCAGTATTTT; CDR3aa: CSVEDGLEYTDTQYF
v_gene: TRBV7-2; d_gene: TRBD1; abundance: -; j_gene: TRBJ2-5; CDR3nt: TGTGCCAGCAGCCGAGGGGACAGGGAGAATCAAGAGACCCAGTACTTC; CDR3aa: CASSRGDRENQETQYF
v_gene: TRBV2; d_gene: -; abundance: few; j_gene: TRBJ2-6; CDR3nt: TGTGCCAGCAGTGAACACCGTACCTCTGGGGCCAACGTCCTGACTTTC; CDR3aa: CASSEHRTSGANVLTF
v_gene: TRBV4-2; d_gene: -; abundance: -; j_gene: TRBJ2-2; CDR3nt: TGTGCCAGCAACCCTGCATGCACCGGGGAGCTGTTTTTT; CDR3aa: CASNPACTGELFF
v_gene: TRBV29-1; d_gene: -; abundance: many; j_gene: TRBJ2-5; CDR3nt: TGCAGCGTTGAAGATCTGGGGGGAGAGGTACAAGAGACCCAGTACTTC; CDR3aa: CSVEDLGGEVQETQYF
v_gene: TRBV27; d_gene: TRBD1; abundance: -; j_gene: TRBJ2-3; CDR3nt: TGTGCCAGCAGGGGCCGGACAGGCTCCGAGACTAGCACAGATACGCAGTATTTT; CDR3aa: CASRGRTGSETSTDTQYF
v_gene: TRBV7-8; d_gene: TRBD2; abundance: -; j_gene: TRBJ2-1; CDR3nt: TGTGCCAGCAGCCCATATAGCGGGAGGAATTGCAATGAGCAGTTCTTC; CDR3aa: CASSPYSGRNCNEQFF
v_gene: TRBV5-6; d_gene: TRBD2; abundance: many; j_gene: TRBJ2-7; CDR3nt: TGTGCCAGCAGCTCGGGACTAGCGGGAGTCTTCTACGAGCAGTACTTC; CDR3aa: CASSSGLAGVFYEQYF
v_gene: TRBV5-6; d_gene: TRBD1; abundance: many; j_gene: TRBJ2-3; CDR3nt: TGTGCCAGCAGCCATGGGACAGTCCGCACAGATACGCAGTATTTT; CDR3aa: CASSHGTVRTDTQYF
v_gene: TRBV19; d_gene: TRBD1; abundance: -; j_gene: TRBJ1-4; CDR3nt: TGTGCCAGCTCTCCACAGGGGAATGAAAAACTGTTTTTT; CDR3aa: CASSPQGNEKLFF